This passage covers 21 T cell receptor beta chains from one sample sequenced in a study of T-cell reconstitution after alpha-beta-depleted transplantation in children. Construction of the TCRbeta library involved unique molecular identifiers. TCRdb used MiXCR to reprocess the PCR reads, holding one entry per CDR3 protein. Seen here are approximately 1,000,000 distinct CDR3 sequences, 25% to 30% observed once, and the top ten hold under 30%. The sample here was PBMCs, mostly from graft donor cells, taken 360 days after TCRalphabeta/CD19-depleted stem cell transplant. The receptors stem from a boy less than two years old who had a stem cell transplant for SCID, so the T cells may come from the graft donor.

This clonotype occurred a few times. CDR3 sequence: CASSHGAGLNGYTF. In nucleotides, the CDR3 is TGCGCCAGCAGCCACGGCGCAGGGCTGAATGGCTACACCTTC. The gene calls are TRBV4-3 and TRBJ1-2, with D maybe TRBD1 (5 bases). This CDR3 has 14 amino acids. Germline V gene sequence: CDR1 LGHNA, CDR2 YSLEER. Trimming left V 3 bases short and J 6 bases short, with 14 bases between.

V is TRBV29-1 and J is TRBJ2-2; TRBD2 aligns across 12 bases. Per the germline V gene, CDR1 is SQVTM and CDR2 is ANQGSEA. V trimming: 3 bases; J trimming: 6 bases; junction bases outside the gene matches: 5. CDR3 length: 15 residues. The CDR3 bases are TGCAGCGTTGAGTTCCTAGCGGGGGGGCCCGGGGAGCTGTTTTTT. It encodes CSVEFLAGGPGELFF.

This clonotype has more than one count but fewer than ten. This rearrangement joins TRBV4-1 to TRBJ2-7; 8 bases agree with TRBD1. The CDR3 runs 18 residues. Germline trimming cut 1 base from V and 1 base from J; bases unmatched to any gene: 12. The germline gives CDR1 MGHRA, CDR2 YSYEKL. The CDR3 spells CASSQGLSTGAASYEQYF. CDR3 bases: TGCGCCAGCAGCCAAGGCCTATCGACAGGGGCGGCTTCCTACGAGCAGTACTTC.

This clonotype was seen more than once but under ten times. V and J are TRBV20-1 and TRBJ1-1; TRBD1 agrees at 8 bases. The CDR3 loop spans 13 amino acids. CDR1 DFQATT and CDR2 SNEGSKA come from the germline V gene (reference sequence). With V trimmed by 4 bases and J by 5 bases, 6 bases remained unmatched. CDR3: CSAMRTGRTEAFF. The DNA of the CDR3 is TGCAGTGCTATGCGGACAGGGCGGACTGAAGCTTTCTTT.

The chain recombines TRBV7-3 with TRBJ1-1; D is unresolved. The germline gives CDR1 SGHTA, CDR2 FQGTGA. The CDR3 is 16 residues long. Trimming took off 3 bases at V and 1 base at J, with 15 bases between the two ends. The CDR3 protein is CASSFEAGRGNTEAFF. The CDR3 nucleotides are TGTGCCAGCAGCTTTGAGGCAGGCCGGGGGAACACTGAAGCTTTCTTT.

This clonotype has more than one count but fewer than ten. For the CDR3, the DNA is TGTGCCAGCAGTTTGGGGTATTCACCCCTCCACTTT. This gives the protein CASSLGYSPLHF. The chain links TRBV12-3 or TRBV12-4 to TRBJ1-6; D unclear. Trimming took 3 bases from V and 8 from J, leaving 5 bases between them. The CDR3 runs 12 residues.

This clonotype was seen only a few times. The chain links TRBV27 to TRBJ2-7, with TRBD1 matching over 7 bases. Germline CDR1 reads MNHEY; CDR2 reads SMNVEV (reference sequence). The trim removed 9 bases at V and 2 bases at J, leaving 10 bases unmatched. The CDR3 runs 14 residues. CDR3 in amino acids: CASAGTATTYEQYF. The CDR3 DNA reads as TGTGCCAGTGCAGGGACAGCAACAACCTACGAGCAGTACTTC.

About this clonotype itself: A much larger clonotype is one base distant, so this may be a read error. This chain links TRBV2 with TRBJ1-2, with 8 bases that match TRBD1. Germline CDR1 is SNHLY and CDR2 is FYNNEI. CDR3 length equals 19 residues. CDR3 sequence reads: CASREFRDRIALGNYGYAF. The CDR3 region has the DNA TGTGCCAGCAGGGAATTCCGGGACAGGATAGCCCTAGGCAACTATGGCTACGCCTTC.

The chain carries TRBV15 and TRBJ2-7; no reliable D call. The germline V gene encodes CDR1 LNHNV and CDR2 YYDKDF (reference sequence). V lost 0 bases and J lost 2, with 11 bases in between. CDR3 size: 15 residues. The CDR3 bases are TGTGCCACCAGCAGAGATAACAGATTGGCCTACGAGCAGTACTTC. Its protein product is CATSRDNRLAYEQYF.

CDR3 nucleotide sequence: TGTGCCAGCAGGGGGAGAGGGGGACTGAGGACGGATACGCAGTATTTT. Translating it yields CASRGRGGLRTDTQYF. The V and J genes are TRBV7-2 and TRBJ2-3, with D perhaps assigned TRBD1 or TRBD2 (6 bases each). From germline, CDR1 is SGHTA and CDR2 FQGNSA. The V gene lost 6 bases and the J gene lost 6 bases, with 22 bases spanning the gap. The CDR3 extends over 16 amino acids. The full variable domain, completed using reference TRBV7-2 and TRBJ2-3, is GAGVSQSPSNKVTEKGKDVELRCDPISGHTALYWYRQSLGQGLEFLIYFQGNSAPDKSGLPSDRFSAERTGGSVSTLTIQRTQQEDSAVYLCASRGRGGLRTDTQYFGPGTRLTVL.

The chain carries TRBV25-1 and TRBJ1-3, with D hard to call. Germline V gene data show CDR1 as MGHDK and CDR2 as SYGVNS. Trimming removed 5 bases from V and 4 bases from J, with 15 bases in between. CDR3 length equals 15 residues. The CDR3 is CASSTRTPRGNTIYF. DNA for the CDR3: TGTGCCAGCAGTACCCGGACGCCGCGGGGAAACACCATATATTTT.

This clonotype was seen more than once but under ten times. The rearrangement uses TRBV4-2 and TRBJ2-1, with 13 bases aligning to TRBD2. The germline V gene encodes CDR1 LGHNA and CDR2 YNFKEQ. The V segment lost 1 base and the J segment 8 bases; nucleotides outside the gene matches: 8. The CDR3 length is 17 residues. CDR3 in DNA: TGTGCCAGCAGCCAAGGGACTAGCGGGGGCCTTTGGGATGAGCAGTTCTTC. Translated, it gives CASSQGTSGGLWDEQFF.

V is TRBV5-1 and J is TRBJ2-7; unclear D gene. CDR3 size: 14 residues. The V end was cut by 5 bases, the J end by 0 bases, with 12 bases between. Germline-derived CDR1 and CDR2 are SGHRS and YFSETQ. CDR3 amino acids: CASSSTPGSYEQYF. CDR3 DNA: TGCGCCAGCAGTTCAACCCCGGGCTCCTACGAGCAGTACTTC.

This clonotype turned up a few times. The chain combines TRBV20-1 with TRBJ2-5, with TRBD1 identical over 7 bases. Unmatched junction bases numbered 3, after V lost 3 bases and J lost 2 bases. This CDR3 spans 13 amino acids. Germline-derived CDR1 and CDR2 are DFQATT and SNEGSKA (reference sequence). CDR3 region: CSASGTEQETQYF. In DNA, the CDR3 is TGCAGTGCTAGCGGGACAGAACAAGAGACCCAGTACTTC.

V gene TRBV12-3 or TRBV12-4 combines with J gene TRBJ2-1; 8 bases are shared with TRBD1. V dropped 3 bases and J dropped 12; count of bases not matched to a gene: 7. This CDR3 has 13 residues. In DNA, the CDR3 is TGTGCCAGCAGTTTCGGGGCAGGGGGCGGGCAGTTCTTC. This codes for CASSFGAGGGQFF.

Only a few counts were recorded for this clonotype. The J gene is TRBJ2-3, the V gene TRBV20-1; D gene uncertain. The CDR3 runs 12 residues. Germline values: CDR1 DFQATT, CDR2 SNEGSKA (reference sequence). V lost 6 bases to trimming and J lost 5 bases, with 12 bases between them. The CDR3 DNA follows: TGCAGTGCCCCCCTGAGGAAAGATACGCAGTATTTT. Translation: CSAPLRKDTQYF.

The rearrangement uses TRBV12-3 or TRBV12-4 and TRBJ2-1; TRBD2 aligns across 13 bases. The CDR3 is 15 amino acids. V shed 5 bases and J 11 bases; nucleotides not matched to a gene: 9. This CDR3 reads CASSGKTSGGPKQFF. CDR3 DNA: TGTGCCAGCAGTGGCAAGACTAGCGGGGGGCCGAAGCAGTTCTTC.

The V and J genes are TRBV20-1 and TRBJ2-5; no definite D call. The germline V and J ends were trimmed by 2 bases and 5 bases, with 9 bases remaining between them. Germline values: CDR1 DFQATT, CDR2 SNEGSKA (reference sequence). The CDR3 loop spans 12 amino acids. As DNA, the CDR3 is TGCAGTGCTAGACTCGGCTGGGAGACCCAGTACTTC. Its translation: CSARLGWETQYF.

This clonotype occurred a few times. This chain links TRBV4-3 with TRBJ2-3, with TRBD1 identical over 7 bases. The CDR3 sequence is 15 residues long. Trimming at V came to 3 bases and at J to 2 bases, leaving 5 bases not matched to a gene. Germline V gene data show CDR1 as LGHNA and CDR2 as YSLEER. CDR3 in amino acids: CASSQRQGITDTQYF. The CDR3 DNA sequence: TGCGCCAGCAGCCAGAGACAGGGAATCACAGATACGCAGTATTTT.

This chain uses TRBV6-1 with TRBJ1-1, with D hard to call. The CDR3 has 14 amino acids. The germline CDR1 and CDR2 sequences are MNHNS and SASEGT. Trimming stripped 5 bases from V and 1 base from J, with 11 bases between. The chain's CDR3 is CASSKFGPNTEAFF. Written as DNA, the CDR3 is TGTGCCAGCAGTAAATTCGGACCGAACACTGAAGCTTTCTTT.

This clonotype has a handful of counts. The rearrangement links TRBV12-3 or TRBV12-4 to TRBJ2-5, with D hard to call. This CDR3 spans 14 amino acids. V lost 6 bases to trimming and J lost 3 bases, with 14 bases between them. The CDR3 loop is CASSPGSPKETQYF. The CDR3, as DNA: TGTGCCAGCAGCCCCGGGTCCCCAAAAGAGACCCAGTACTTC.